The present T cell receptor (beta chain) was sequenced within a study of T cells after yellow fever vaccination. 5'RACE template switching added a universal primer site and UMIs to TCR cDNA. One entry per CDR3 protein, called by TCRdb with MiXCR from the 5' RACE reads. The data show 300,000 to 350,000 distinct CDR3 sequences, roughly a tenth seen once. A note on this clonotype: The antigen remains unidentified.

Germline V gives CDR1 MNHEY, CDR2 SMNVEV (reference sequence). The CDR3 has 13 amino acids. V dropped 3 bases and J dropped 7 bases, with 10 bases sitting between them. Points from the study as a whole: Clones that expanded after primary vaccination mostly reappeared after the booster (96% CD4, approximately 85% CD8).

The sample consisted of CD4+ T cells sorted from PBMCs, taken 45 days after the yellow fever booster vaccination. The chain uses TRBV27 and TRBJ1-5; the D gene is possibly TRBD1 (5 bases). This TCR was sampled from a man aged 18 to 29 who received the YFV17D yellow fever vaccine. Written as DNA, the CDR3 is TGTGCCAGCAGTTTCGTAAGGGGCCAGCCCCAGCATTTT. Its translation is CASSFVRGQPQHF.